This T cell receptor (beta chain) was recorded in a study of OX40 agonist ivuxolimab in advanced cancers. The data were produced by immunoSEQ multiplex PCR, yet TCRdb's version contains in-frame clones alone and is incomplete. The table includes about 100,000 clones, over 85% detected once. The CDR3 covers 14 residues. V lost 6 bases and J 8 bases, leaving 19 bases between the germline ends. Germline V gives CDR1 MDHEN, CDR2 SYDVKM. This chain links TRBV28 with TRBJ1-2; D is uncertain. The sample was CD4+ or CD8+ T cells sorted from blood, taken in a trial of the OX40 agonist ivuxolimab. This receptor was identified in an adult with an advanced solid tumor such as melanoma, head and neck, liver or kidney cancer. DNA of the CDR3: TGTGCCAGCAGAGCCGACAAGTACAACGGGGGCTACACCTTC. This gives the protein CASRADKYNGGYTF.